These T cell receptor beta chains were read from a single sample in a study of CD8 T cells in Susac syndrome. TCRdb re-called the immunoSEQ multiplex PCR reads through MiXCR, storing one row per CDR3 protein. The repertoire has tens of thousands of distinct CDR3 sequences, 93% of them found once; the top ten carry roughly 0.58%. The sample was CD8+ T cells from PBMCs. These receptors were collected from a human donor in good health. Each CDR3 is given with its conserved first and last residue. The D gene is left open where the match is weak. Rows may omit the clone size; those that give it use once, few, many or a size class.

v_gene	j_gene	abundance	d_gene	CDR3aa	CDR3nt
TRBV11-2	TRBJ2-3	-	-	CASSPGRGADTQYF	TGTGCCAGCAGCCCAGGGAGAGGTGCAGATACGCAGTATTTT
TRBV4-1	TRBJ2-1	-	-	CASSQGWKYNEQFF	TGCGCCAGCAGCCAAGGGTGGAAATACAATGAGCAGTTCTTC
TRBV9	TRBJ1-1	-	TRBD1	CASSGRAYRGPTEAFF	TGTGCCAGCAGCGGCCGCGCCTACAGGGGCCCGACTGAAGCTTTCTTT
TRBV21-1	TRBJ1-2	-	-	CASSKAGGRGYTF	TGTGCCAGCAGCAAAGCAGGGGGCCGGGGCTACACCTTC
TRBV12-3/TRBV12-4	TRBJ2-5	-	-	CASSHQGPGTQETQYF	TGTGCCAGCAGCCATCAGGGGCCAGGGACCCAAGAGACCCAGTACTTC
TRBV27	TRBJ2-2	-	-	CASSFGPYTGELFF	TGTGCCAGCAGTTTTGGACCGTACACCGGGGAGCTGTTTTTT
TRBV7-6	TRBJ2-7	-	-	CASSPPGWDEQYF	TGTGCCAGCAGCCCCCCGGGGTGGGACGAGCAGTACTTC
TRBV6-5	TRBJ2-7	-	TRBD1	CASSLSPTGAYEQYF	TGTGCCAGCAGTTTATCCCCGACAGGGGCCTACGAGCAGTACTTC
TRBV6-2/TRBV6-3	TRBJ1-5	-	-	CASSSGLGQPQHF	TGTGCCAGCAGTTCAGGCTTAGGACAGCCCCAGCATTTT
TRBV6-2/TRBV6-3	TRBJ2-1	-	TRBD2	CASSYRQLAGYNEQFF	TGTGCCAGCAGTTACCGACAACTAGCGGGTTACAATGAGCAGTTCTTC
TRBV13	TRBJ2-7	-	TRBD1	CASRTGTGVYEQYF	TGTGCCAGTAGGACCGGGACAGGGGTATACGAGCAGTACTTC
TRBV18	TRBJ2-7	-	-	CASSPRTQGGPLSYEQYF	TGTGCCAGCTCACCTCGGACTCAGGGAGGCCCGCTCTCCTACGAGCAGTACTTC
TRBV27	TRBJ2-1	-	-	CASSLEGGSYNEQFF	TGTGCCAGCAGTTTAGAGGGCGGGTCCTACAATGAGCAGTTCTTC
TRBV28	TRBJ2-2	-	-	CASSLYRRNGELFF	TGTGCCAGCAGTTTATACCGCAGGAACGGGGAGCTGTTTTTT
TRBV12-3/TRBV12-4	TRBJ2-7	-	-	CASSLRRFRTEEQYF	TGTGCCAGCAGTTTACGAAGGTTCCGGACGGAAGAGCAGTACTTC
TRBV12-3/TRBV12-4	TRBJ2-1	-	TRBD2	CASSLTGGNEQFF	TGTGCCAGCAGTTTAACGGGAGGGAATGAGCAGTTCTTC
TRBV7-2	TRBJ2-3	-	-	CASSLPIDPVDTQYF	TGTGCCAGCAGCTTACCGATAGACCCCGTGGATACGCAGTATTTT
TRBV6-1	TRBJ2-7	-	TRBD1	CASSVSYRQGDYEQYF	TGTGCCAGCAGCGTAAGCTATAGACAGGGAGACTACGAGCAGTACTTC
TRBV28	TRBJ2-7	-	-	CASSFPLIKGRGEGYEQYF	TGTGCCAGCAGTTTCCCCTTAATTAAGGGACGAGGAGAGGGCTACGAGCAGTACTTC
TRBV9	TRBJ1-1	-	TRBD1	CASSGGRQGNTEAFF	TGTGCCAGCAGCGGGGGACGACAGGGGAACACTGAAGCTTTCTTT
TRBV28	TRBJ2-5	once	TRBD1	CASTPGGGTQYF	TGTGCCAGCACCCCAGGGGGTGGGACCCAGTACTTC
TRBV6-1	TRBJ1-5	-	-	CASSEAGGEGQPQHF	TGTGCCAGCAGTGAAGCGGGGGGGGAAGGTCAGCCCCAGCATTTT
TRBV29-1	TRBJ2-7	-	TRBD2	CSVEDGSGRSEQYF	TGCAGCGTTGAAGATGGAAGCGGGAGAAGCGAGCAGTACTTC
TRBV7-9	TRBJ1-2	-	-	CASSISDTTYGYTF	TGTGCCAGCAGTATCAGTGACACTACCTATGGCTACACCTTC
TRBV27	TRBJ2-2	-	-	CASSFSGVWRGELFF	TGTGCCAGCAGCTTTTCGGGCGTTTGGCGCGGGGAGCTGTTTTTT
TRBV7-6	TRBJ1-2	-	TRBD1	CASSSYETGAGYGYTF	TGTGCCAGCAGCTCGTATGAGACAGGGGCTGGCTATGGCTACACCTTC
TRBV18	TRBJ2-6	-	-	CASSPPDGANVLTF	TGTGCCAGCTCACCACCTGATGGGGCCAACGTCCTGACTTTC
TRBV3-1	TRBJ2-5	-	-	CASSSPMNEETQYF	TGTGCCAGCAGCTCACCGATGAACGAAGAGACCCAGTACTTC
TRBV5-1	TRBJ2-1	-	-	CASSLTTAYNEQFF	TGCGCCAGCAGCCTAACTACCGCCTACAATGAGCAGTTCTTC
TRBV12-3/TRBV12-4	TRBJ1-2	-	TRBD1	CASTFGQGSFTDGYTF	TGTGCCAGCACTTTCGGACAGGGAAGTTTTACGGATGGCTACACCTTC
TRBV3-1	TRBJ2-3	-	TRBD2	CASSQGASGGRTDTQYF	TGTGCCAGCAGCCAAGGGGCCAGCGGGGGTCGCACAGATACGCAGTATTTT
TRBV19	TRBJ2-1	-	-	CASSTGAIHEQFF	TGTGCCAGTAGTACGGGCGCTATACATGAGCAGTTCTTC
TRBV10-3	TRBJ1-2	-	-	CAISELGPTYGYTF	TGTGCCATCAGTGAGTTGGGGCCAACCTATGGCTACACCTTC
TRBV28	TRBJ2-7	-	-	CASSPVGESYEQYF	TGTGCCAGCAGCCCCGTTGGGGAATCCTACGAGCAGTACTTC
TRBV5-1	TRBJ2-7	once	-	CASRPDTGYEQYF	TGCGCCAGCAGACCCGACACAGGCTACGAGCAGTACTTC
TRBV29-1	TRBJ1-2	-	TRBD1	CSVALGTGSGYTF	TGCAGCGTAGCGTTGGGGACAGGGAGTGGCTACACCTTC
TRBV5-1	TRBJ2-1	-	-	CASSLGQVNEQFF	TGCGCCAGCAGCTTGGGTCAGGTCAATGAGCAGTTCTTC
TRBV5-6	TRBJ2-2	-	-	CASMVGSNTGELFF	TGTGCCAGCATGGTAGGATCGAACACCGGGGAGCTGTTTTTT
TRBV19	TRBJ2-1	-	-	CAVGTESSYNEQFF	TGTGCCGTGGGGACCGAGAGCTCCTACAATGAGCAGTTCTTC
TRBV3-1	TRBJ2-7	few	-	CASSQEGAGVYEQYF	TGTGCCAGCAGCCAAGAAGGGGCAGGGGTCTACGAGCAGTACTTC
TRBV5-1	TRBJ2-7	-	TRBD1	CASSWTGTGLYEQYF	TGCGCCAGCAGCTGGACCGGGACAGGGCTCTACGAGCAGTACTTC
TRBV5-1	TRBJ2-5	once	-	CASSLERARVRETQYF	TGCGCCAGCAGCTTGGAAAGGGCGCGAGTTAGGGAGACCCAGTACTTC
TRBV7-9	TRBJ2-3	-	TRBD2	CASSPGTSDTDTQYF	TGTGCCAGCAGCCCCGGGACTAGCGACACAGATACGCAGTATTTT
TRBV3-1	TRBJ2-7	-	-	CASSLGGYPQYF	TGTGCCAGCAGCCTTGGAGGGTACCCGCAGTACTTC
TRBV5-6	TRBJ1-5	-	-	CASSFGGQPQHF	TGTGCCAGCAGCTTCGGTGGTCAGCCCCAGCATTTT
TRBV15	TRBJ2-7	once	-	CATSRERGPSYEQYF	TGTGCCACCAGCAGGGAAAGGGGACCCTCCTACGAGCAGTACTTC
TRBV29-1	TRBJ2-7	-	-	CSARDTSYEQYF	TGCAGCGCCAGGGACACTTCCTACGAGCAGTACTTC
TRBV7-9	TRBJ2-3	-	TRBD2	CASSLDAGVFTDTQYF	TGTGCCAGCAGCTTAGATGCGGGAGTTTTCACAGATACGCAGTATTTT
TRBV28	TRBJ1-1	-	TRBD1	CASRIQGAYTEAFF	TGTGCCAGCAGGATACAGGGGGCATACACTGAAGCTTTCTTT
TRBV28	TRBJ2-1	-	TRBD2	CASSLRFGRNEQFF	TGTGCCAGCAGTTTAAGATTCGGGAGGAATGAGCAGTTCTTC
TRBV27	TRBJ2-3	-	TRBD2	CASSPTTSGRDTQYF	TGTGCCAGCAGTCCCACCACTAGCGGGAGGGATACGCAGTATTTT
TRBV19	TRBJ2-2	-	TRBD1	CASRSRGSGELFF	TGTGCCAGTAGGAGCAGGGGGTCCGGGGAGCTGTTTTTT